The 16 T cell receptor beta chains in this list originate from one sample, sequenced in a study of technical replicates of blood from several donors. TCRdb's copy holds only in-frame clones and misses some; the assay was immunoSEQ multiplex PCR. This sample has about 94,000 clones; approximately 94% occur once, and the top ten carry about 0.21%. What was sequenced was T cells isolated from PBMCs. The receptors here all came from a human donor in good health.

This sequence joins TRBV27 and TRBJ1-2; no reliable D call. Germline-derived CDR1 and CDR2 are MNHEY and SMNVEV (reference sequence). The CDR3 loop spans 12 amino acids. V lost 6 bases, J lost 7 bases, and 12 bases lay in between. The CDR3 DNA is TGTGCCAGCAGGGCGGGGTGGCGTGGCTACACCTTC. It is translated as CASRAGWRGYTF.

This clone was found once. The chain joins TRBV14 to TRBJ1-2; no definite D call. Germline loops: CDR1 SGHDN, CDR2 FVKESK. The CDR3 length is 11 residues. Trimming stripped 5 bases from V and 8 bases from J, with 9 bases between. The CDR3 sequence is CASSKTGGYTF. CDR3 nucleotide sequence: TGTGCCAGCAGCAAGACTGGCGGCTACACCTTC.

The J gene is TRBJ1-1, the V gene TRBV25-1; D is possibly TRBD1 (6 bases). Germline V gene lookup returns CDR1 MGHDK and CDR2 SYGVNS. This CDR3 has 14 amino acids. V was clipped by 0 bases and J by 7 bases, with 12 bases between them. The CDR3 DNA sequence: TGTGCCAGCAGTGAATATCCAGGGGTCGGTGAAGCTTTCTTT. Protein sequence: CASSEYPGVGEAFF.

The chain employs TRBV2 and TRBJ2-5; the D is unclear. Germline loops: CDR1 SNHLY, CDR2 FYNNEI. This CDR3 is 13 amino acids long. V was pared by 3 bases and J by 5 bases, with 10 bases between. DNA for the CDR3: TGTGCCAGCAGTGAGTTCACCGGGGAGACCCAGTACTTC. This codes for CASSEFTGETQYF.

The genes are TRBV5-1 and TRBJ1-3; 8 bases agree with TRBD1. J lost 0 bases, V lost 7 bases, and 27 bases had no gene match. CDR1 SGHRS and CDR2 YFSETQ come from the germline V gene. CDR3 length: 22 residues. The CDR3 bases are TGCGCCAGCGCCCCTTTACCCAGCCGGGACAGGTATTACCAACTCTCTGGAAACACCATATATTTT. Protein product: CASAPLPSRDRYYQLSGNTIYF.

V gene TRBV9 combines with J gene TRBJ1-3; no firm D call. This CDR3 spans 16 amino acids. Trimming took 0 bases from V and 0 from J, leaving 10 bases between them. The germline V gene encodes CDR1 SGDLS and CDR2 YYNGEE. The CDR3 region has the DNA TGTGCCAGCAGCGTAGTGGCCGCTGGCTCTGGAAACACCATATATTTT. This codes for CASSVVAAGSGNTIYF.

This sequence joins TRBV30 and TRBJ1-5; D may be TRBD1 (6 bases). The germline V and J ends were trimmed by 3 bases and 2 bases, with 14 bases remaining between them. Per the germline V gene, CDR1 is GTSNPN and CDR2 is SVGIG (reference sequence). The CDR3 extends over 15 amino acids. Written as DNA, the CDR3 is TGTGCCTGGAGAGGGGGAAGTGTGGGCAATCAGCCCCAGCATTTT. It is translated as CAWRGGSVGNQPQHF.

J is TRBJ1-2 and V is TRBV27; possibly TRBD1 for D (6 bases). This CDR3 contains 13 residues. Trimming took 5 bases from V and 2 from J, leaving 9 bases between them. In germline, CDR1 is MNHEY, CDR2 SMNVEV (reference sequence). CDR3 coding DNA: TGTGCCAGCAGTATGACAGGAAACTATGGCTACACCTTC. Translating gives CASSMTGNYGYTF.

The genes are TRBV4-1 and TRBJ2-2; TRBD2 agrees at 9 bases. Trimming cost V 3 bases and J 0 bases; bases outside gene matches: 5. The germline V gene has CDR1 MGHRA and CDR2 YSYEKL. The CDR3 length is 17 residues. CDR3 region: CASSQGLALSNTGELFF. The CDR3 region has the DNA TGCGCCAGCAGCCAGGGACTAGCCCTGTCGAACACCGGGGAGCTGTTTTTT.

The gene calls are TRBV6-4 and TRBJ2-6; perhaps TRBD1 as D (5 bases). The CDR3 sequence is 15 residues long. Trimming took 4 bases from V and 3 from J, leaving 10 bases between them. The germline V gene encodes CDR1 MRHNA and CDR2 SNTAGT. CDR3 nucleotides: TGTGCCAGCAGTGTAGGGGTTAGTGGGGCCAACGTCCTGACTTTC. Its translation is CASSVGVSGANVLTF.

V usage is TRBV5-5 and J usage is TRBJ1-2, with D perhaps TRBD1 (5 bases). Germline CDR1 is SGHKS and CDR2 is YYEKEE (reference sequence). The germline V and J ends were trimmed by 1 base and 7 bases, with 11 bases remaining between them. This CDR3 has 13 amino acids. The CDR3 here is CASSLYLGVGYTF. The CDR3 nucleotides read TGTGCCAGCAGCTTGTATCTAGGGGTTGGCTACACCTTC.

The CDR3 loop is CASSPPDRTYTEAFF. In DNA, the CDR3 is TGTGCCAGCAGTCCCCCGGACAGGACTTACACTGAAGCTTTCTTT. The chain combines TRBV28 with TRBJ1-1, with TRBD1 matching over 7 bases. With 5 bases clipped from V and 3 bases from J, the junction kept 9 bases outside the gene matches. The CDR3 totals 15 residues. Germline values: CDR1 MDHEN, CDR2 SYDVKM.

The gene calls are TRBV29-1 and TRBJ2-5; possibly TRBD2 for D (5 bases). CDR1 and CDR2 (germline): SQVTM, ANQGSEA. V was trimmed by 4 bases and J by 4 bases, leaving 7 bases between them. The CDR3 loop spans 11 amino acids. The CDR3 here is CSVVRGETQYF. Here the CDR3 DNA reads TGCAGCGTTGTCCGGGGAGAGACCCAGTACTTC.

The chain links TRBV4-1 to TRBJ2-7; 7 nucleotides agree with TRBD2. The germline CDR1 and CDR2 sequences are MGHRA and YSYEKL. Losses at the gene ends were 4 bases for V and 4 bases for J; bases not matched to a gene: 7. CDR3 length: 14 amino acids. CDR3 coding DNA: TGCGCCAGCAGCCCGGGGAGGGAATATTACGAGCAGTACTTC. Protein sequence: CASSPGREYYEQYF.

V gene TRBV2 combines with J gene TRBJ2-1, with D perhaps TRBD2 (6 bases). CDR1 is SNHLY and CDR2 is FYNNEI in the germline V gene. V was pared by 11 bases and J by 7 bases, with 15 bases between. The CDR3 has 12 amino acids. CDR3 sequence: CAGASDWNEQFF. Written as DNA, the CDR3 is TGTGCCGGCGCTAGCGACTGGAATGAGCAGTTCTTC.

The V call is TRBV19, the J call TRBJ1-1, with D possibly matching TRBD1 (5 bases). The germline V gene encodes CDR1 LNHDA and CDR2 SQIVND (reference sequence). The CDR3 extends over 16 amino acids. With 9 bases removed from V and 6 bases from J, the gap between germline ends came to 26 bases. CDR3 amino acids: CASQEELGPRRAEAFF. CDR3 nucleotides: TGTGCCAGCCAGGAAGAGTTGGGGCCCCGTCGGGCTGAAGCTTTCTTT.